These 6 T cell receptor beta chains share one sample of origin, sequenced in a study of T cell repertoires in cytomegalovirus infection. TCRdb called the reads again in MiXCR, with one record for every CDR3 protein. The table includes about 680,000 distinct CDR3 sequences, approximately 25% detected once. Sequencing used CD8+ T cells from PBMCs. These receptors came from a human donor in good health (CMV status not recorded). Some clones in this sample may be carry-over from other donors' samples.

This clonotype occurred many times. The chain recombines TRBV20-1 with TRBJ2-7; TRBD1 matches at 7 bases. The ends lost 4 bases at V and 2 bases at J; junction bases unmatched: 5. Germline-derived CDR1 and CDR2 are DFQATT and SNEGSKA (reference sequence). This CDR3 spans 13 amino acids. CDR3 region: CSAKRGTAYEQYV. CDR3 nucleotide sequence: TGCAGTGCTAAAAGGGGGACAGCCTACGAGCAGTACGTC.

The chain uses TRBV5-5 and TRBJ2-5, with D perhaps matching TRBD1 or TRBD2 (6 bases each). The CDR3 spans 15 residues. The germline CDR1 and CDR2 sequences are SGHKS and YYEKEE (reference sequence). V was trimmed by 2 bases and J by 3 bases, leaving 14 bases between them. CDR3 region: CASSFPGAGEETQYF. The CDR3 nucleotides are TGTGCCAGCAGCTTCCCGGGGGCCGGTGAAGAGACCCAGTACTTC.

In its sample, this clonotype was seen a few times. V is TRBV11-2 and J is TRBJ2-3; D is perhaps TRBD2 (5 bases). From germline, CDR1 is SGHAT and CDR2 FQNNGV. CDR3 length: 19 amino acids. Between the trimmed V and J ends, which lost 1 base and 0 bases, there was a span of 20 bases. The chain's CDR3 is CASSLGREGSSMSTDTQYF. The CDR3 DNA reads as TGTGCCAGCAGCTTAGGTCGAGAAGGGTCTAGCATGAGCACAGATACGCAGTATTTT.

The chain employs TRBV2 and TRBJ2-1, with 9 bases fitting TRBD2. The V gene end was trimmed by 1 base and the J gene end by 2 bases; junction bases not matched to a gene: 3. From germline, CDR1 is SNHLY and CDR2 FYNNEI. CDR3 length: 16 amino acids. The CDR3 sequence is CASSEGGLAPYNEQFF. CDR3 DNA sequence: TGTGCCAGCAGTGAAGGTGGACTAGCGCCCTACAATGAGCAGTTCTTC.

The rearrangement links TRBV2 to TRBJ2-1, with TRBD1 as a possible D gene (6 bases). The CDR3 loop spans 17 amino acids. Germline CDR1 and CDR2: SNHLY and FYNNEI. Trimming removed 8 bases from V and 0 bases from J, with 20 bases in between. This chain's CDR3 is CASPTGTKKSSYNEQFF. For the CDR3, the DNA is TGTGCCAGCCCAACCGGGACAAAAAAAAGCTCCTACAATGAGCAGTTCTTC.

This clonotype was seen only a few times. This chain uses TRBV27 with TRBJ1-2; possibly TRBD1 for D (5 bases). The V and J ends lost 7 bases and 7 bases respectively, with 19 bases between them. This CDR3 region has 14 residues. Looked up from germline, CDR1 is MNHEY and CDR2 is SMNVEV (reference sequence). CDR3: CASTPGAGGAGYTF. The CDR3 bases are TGTGCCAGCACCCCTGGGGCAGGAGGGGCTGGCTACACCTTC.